The source of this T cell receptor beta chain is a study of blood T cell repertoires in COVID-19. Looking at the study overall: COVID-19 samples from acute and convalescent phases originated in the United States, Italy and Spain. The cDNA or gDNA used as material had been derived from T cells, B-cell-depleted T cells, or PBMCs.

This CDR3 region has 14 residues. Germline V gives CDR1 SEHNR, CDR2 FQNEAQ (reference sequence). J gave up 1 base and V 3 bases, and 2 bases lay outside the gene matches. Original methodology: Scientists estimated how many nucleated cells there were by amplifying reference gene primers. Repertoires were generated with immunoSEQ multiplex PCR, while TCRdb's copy carries only in-frame clones and drops some. Clone size and the V and J calls come from that table; the DNA yielded D and trimming. The repertoire has about 670,000 clones, about 90% of them found once; the top ten carry roughly 0.25%. Sequenced sample: peripheral blood. The sequence was collected from a woman under 30 with acute or convalescent COVID-19. The rearrangement joins TRBV7-9 to TRBJ2-7; 8 bases line up with TRBD1. The CDR3 nucleotides read TGTGCCAGCAGCTTGACAGGGGCTTCCTACGAGCAGTACTTC. As protein: CASSLTGASYEQYF.